This TCR beta chain was found in a study of shared clonotypes between healthy human individuals (dated by TCRdb to about 2020). Concerning the study at large: The cohort comprised a couple of women and a few men aged 18 to 49 years. Each donor's leukapheresis produced roughly between roughly 0.85 and 9.5 billion PBMCs. Blood TCR repertoires of roughly 5 healthy adults were deeply sequenced to estimate repertoire size and the extent of clonotype sharing between individuals. To increase sequencing depth and limit assay-specific biases, different laboratories used diverse techniques to prepare libraries and sequence TCR repertoires. What the work shows at the level of the full study, not this receptor alone: Sampling was limited to blood, and TCR repertoires in tissue likely differ from TCR repertoires in blood. Because the study included a small number of donors, the genetic and exposure-history diversity represented was limited. Based on pairwise subsampling, the degree of clonotype sharing among donors was expected to be affected by sequencing depth.

Trimming at the junction amounts to 6 bases on V and 5 bases on J, and the germline ends lie 17 bases apart. Measured from the cysteine to the phenylalanine, the CDR3 is 15 residues long. Only CDR3 DNA is held: 45 bases, read in frame from base 1. Based on the germline V gene, the CDR1 and CDR2 sequences are MDHEN and SYDVKM. TCR CDR3 regions were amplified from genomic DNA by multiplex PCR using the deep immunoSEQ assay. For each cell subset, the extracted genomic DNA was distributed evenly across all wells of several immunoSEQ 96-well plates, and each plate served as one replicate. For unsorted PBMC, about 0.3 ug genomic DNA, equal to tens of thousands of T cell genomes, was loaded into each replicate PCR. Ten immunoSEQ deep assay plates were used to sequence unsorted PBMC genomic DNA. Purified libraries were measured with a Qubit 3.0 fluorometer, size-checked on a Bioanalyzer 2100, and measured again with the KAPA Library Quantification kit. Each immunoSEQ 96-well plate was sequenced on its own single-read 150-cycle Illumina NextSeq 550 flow cell. The study's processing was this. Because the immunoSEQ output included only junctional sequences and no quality scores, the filtering could not be the same as the filtering used for full-length reads. To assign V/J genes and CDR3, sequences were annotated against IMGT germline references using PyIR, a Python wrapper for IgBLAST v1.9. Any read was removed if the V/J assignment was weak (E-value above 1e-6), the CDR3 was missing, or the read contained stop codons, out-of-frame junctions, or ambiguous translated residues. A V3J clonotype was defined by an identical inferred V gene, J gene, and CDR3 amino acid sequence. Percentage overlap between repertoires was computed as shared unique clonotypes divided by the size of the smaller repertoire. Richness of each repertoire was evaluated using RTK rarefaction, the Chao1 estimator, and Recon v2.1 estimates of unobserved clonotypes. TCRdb's version of the immuneACCESS table is confined to in-frame rearrangements and falls short of the full clone set. An unresolved V gene accounts for under half of the shortfall where checked; the remainder is of unknown origin. The DNA was the basis for D and trimming; V, J and clone size are from that table. The sample records about 470,000 clones, about 76% of which are singletons. Of the sample, 13% falls within the top ten clones.

Regarding this clone: Its antigen is still unknown. Qualities for individual bases were not recorded, and no much larger clone is one base off.

The donors were healthy, HIV-negative adults who had no recently reported acute infections or vaccinations. Every donor was a Caucasian adult residing in Nashville, Tennessee, USA. For unsorted samples, 75 million to 90 million PBMCs were counted and genomic DNA was extracted with the QIAamp DNA Blood Mini kit. Blood was collected by leukapheresis, and PBMCs were isolated by Ficoll-Histopaque density gradient centrifugation and then cryopreserved in liquid nitrogen vapor phase. The sample comprised PBMCs. The rearranged chain carries TRBV28 and TRBJ1-5; TRBD1 is a weak D gene call, 6 bases matching. This TCR came from a middle-aged woman in good health. Some clones in this sample may be carry-over from other donors' samples. The DNA reads as follows: TGTGCCAGCAGCTTGGGGGCCCTTTTGGATCAGCCCCAGCATTTT. Its protein reads: CASSLGALLDQPQHF. Full variable domain (CDR3 extended with the reference TRBV28 and TRBJ1-5 proteins): DVKVTQSSRYLVKRTGEKVFLECVQDMDHENMFWYRQDPGLGLRLIYFSYDVKMKEKGDIPEGYSVSREKKERFSLILESASTNQTSMYLCASSLGALLDQPQHFGDGTRLSIL.